A selection of T cell receptor beta chains follows, all from one sample in a study of T cell responses to AZD1222 COVID-19 vaccine. Data came from immunoSEQ multiplex PCR; TCRdb stores just in-frame clones and leaves some out. The sample contains tens of thousands of clones, roughly 84% of which appear only once. Sequenced material: peripheral blood, taken on day 0 of AZD1222 vaccination. Every receptor here comes from an adult in good health. Each CDR3 is given with its conserved first and last residue. Each record gives: J gene, D gene, V gene, clone size, CDR3 DNA, CDR3 protein. D genes are given only for firm matches. Size is stated for part of the rows, as once, few or many counts, or as a class when the clone is expanded.

J: TRBJ1-5; D: NA; V: TRBV6-5; size: NA; DNA: TGTGCCAGCAGCCTCGACAGGTTCAATCAGCCCCAGCATTTT; CDR3: CASSLDRFNQPQHF
J: TRBJ1-6; D: NA; V: TRBV4-3; size: NA; DNA: TGCGCCAGCAGCCAGGCCACAGCTGGATATAATTCACCCCTCCACTTT; CDR3: CASSQATAGYNSPLHF
J: TRBJ2-7; D: TRBD2; V: TRBV18; size: NA; DNA: TGTGCCAGCTCACCCGCTAGCGGGGGGTCCGAGCAGTACTTC; CDR3: CASSPASGGSEQYF
J: TRBJ1-1; D: NA; V: TRBV15; size: NA; DNA: TGTGCCACCAGCAGAGGTCGTCCGAACACTGAAGCTTTCTTT; CDR3: CATSRGRPNTEAFF
J: TRBJ2-1; D: NA; V: TRBV7-2; size: NA; DNA: TGTGCCAGCAGCTTAGTACGGGCCTACGATGAGCAGTTCTTC; CDR3: CASSLVRAYDEQFF
J: TRBJ2-1; D: TRBD1; V: TRBV10-1; size: NA; DNA: TGCGCCAGCAGTGAGTCGATTACGTGGTTACCGGACAGGGGGTACGGGGGTGAGCAGTTCTTC; CDR3: CASSESITWLPDRGYGGEQFF
J: TRBJ2-7; D: NA; V: TRBV27; size: NA; DNA: TGTGCCAGCAGTTTATCGACCCCCTACGAGCAGTACTTC; CDR3: CASSLSTPYEQYF
J: TRBJ2-7; D: TRBD2; V: TRBV4-2; size: NA; DNA: TGTGCCAGCAGCCAAGATCAGCAAGCGGGGGGGCAACGCAACGAGCAGTACTTC; CDR3: CASSQDQQAGGQRNEQYF
J: TRBJ2-7; D: NA; V: TRBV6-5; size: NA; DNA: TGTGCCAGCAGCGGCCGGGGCCTAGCCTACGAGCAGTACTTC; CDR3: CASSGRGLAYEQYF
J: TRBJ2-7; D: NA; V: TRBV5-5; size: NA; DNA: TGTGCCAGCAGCTTGTCAGACACCGGGGCCTACGAGCAGTACTTC; CDR3: CASSLSDTGAYEQYF
J: TRBJ2-1; D: NA; V: TRBV18; size: once; DNA: TGTGCCAGCTCAGGGGCGGTAGTAGCAATTTACAATGAGCAGTTCTTC; CDR3: CASSGAVVAIYNEQFF
J: TRBJ2-7; D: TRBD1; V: TRBV6-5; size: NA; DNA: TGTGCCAGCAGCGGACAGGGCGAGCAGTACTTC; CDR3: CASSGQGEQYF
J: TRBJ2-5; D: NA; V: TRBV27; size: NA; DNA: TGTGCCAGCAGTTTACTTGGACAAGAGACCCAGTACTTC; CDR3: CASSLLGQETQYF
J: TRBJ1-4; D: NA; V: TRBV20-1; size: few; DNA: TGCAGTGCTAGTACCAGATCAACTAATGAAAAACTGTTTTTT; CDR3: CSASTRSTNEKLFF
J: TRBJ2-7; D: TRBD1; V: TRBV4-2; size: NA; DNA: TGTGCCAGCAGCCTGACAGGGGGCGACCCCTACGAGCAGTACTTC; CDR3: CASSLTGGDPYEQYF
J: TRBJ2-7; D: TRBD1; V: TRBV9; size: NA; DNA: TGTGCCAGCAGCGTAGTACCCCGTCGGGGACAGGGAAACGAGCAGTACTTC; CDR3: CASSVVPRRGQGNEQYF
J: TRBJ2-1; D: TRBD2; V: TRBV9; size: NA; DNA: TGTGCCAGCAGCGTAGGTGCGGGGGTTTACAATGAGCAGTTCTTC; CDR3: CASSVGAGVYNEQFF
J: TRBJ1-4; D: NA; V: TRBV11-2; size: NA; DNA: TGTGCCAGCAGCCCCGGGACAACTCTCCTTAATGAAAAACTGTTTTTT; CDR3: CASSPGTTLLNEKLFF
J: TRBJ2-2; D: NA; V: TRBV3-1/TRBV3-2; size: NA; DNA: TGTGCCAGCAGCCACCGAGTCACCGGGGAGCTGTTTTTT; CDR3: CASSHRVTGELFF
J: TRBJ2-7; D: NA; V: TRBV6-5; size: NA; DNA: TGTGCCAGCAGTTACTCGACTTCCGGAGGCCTCGAGCAGTACTTC; CDR3: CASSYSTSGGLEQYF
J: TRBJ1-6; D: NA; V: TRBV7-2; size: NA; DNA: TGTGCCAGCAGCTTAGAGTCCTATAATTCACCCCTCCACTTT; CDR3: CASSLESYNSPLHF
J: TRBJ2-5; D: NA; V: TRBV6-5; size: once; DNA: TGTGCCAGCAGTTACTCGTGGGGGCGCCGTCAGACCCAGTACTTC; CDR3: CASSYSWGRRQTQYF
J: TRBJ1-5; D: NA; V: TRBV6-2/TRBV6-3; size: NA; DNA: TGTGCCAGCAGCCTCGGGGGGGGGTCGGCAATCAATCAGCCCCAGCATTTT; CDR3: CASSLGGGSAINQPQHF
J: TRBJ1-1; D: TRBD1; V: TRBV19; size: NA; DNA: TGTGCCAGTACCGCATTCAGGGGGCACACTGAAGCTTTCTTT; CDR3: CASTAFRGHTEAFF
J: TRBJ2-2; D: NA; V: TRBV4-2; size: NA; DNA: TGTGCCAGCAGCCAAGGTGCAGGAAGGATCACCGGGGAGCTGTTTTTT; CDR3: CASSQGAGRITGELFF
J: TRBJ1-5; D: NA; V: TRBV19; size: NA; DNA: TGTGCCAGTAGTATCAGAGGCGACCAGCCCCAGCATTTT; CDR3: CASSIRGDQPQHF
J: TRBJ1-1; D: NA; V: TRBV4-2; size: NA; DNA: TGTGCCAGCAGCCAAGATCTGGGGAACACTGAAGCTTTCTTT; CDR3: CASSQDLGNTEAFF
J: TRBJ2-7; D: TRBD1; V: TRBV5-4; size: NA; DNA: TGTGCCAGCAGCAGAGACAGGGACGGAGAGCAGTACTTC; CDR3: CASSRDRDGEQYF
J: TRBJ2-1; D: TRBD2; V: TRBV2; size: NA; DNA: TGTGCCAGCAGAGATAGCGGGGGGAATCATGAGCAGTTCTTC; CDR3: CASRDSGGNHEQFF
J: TRBJ1-2; D: TRBD1; V: TRBV24-1; size: NA; DNA: TGTGCCACCAGTGGAGACAGGGATAACTATGGCTACACCTTC; CDR3: CATSGDRDNYGYTF
J: TRBJ2-6; D: NA; V: TRBV5-1; size: NA; DNA: TGCGCCAGCAGCTTGGAAGACGCGTACTCTGGGGCCAACGTCCTGACTTTC; CDR3: CASSLEDAYSGANVLTF
J: TRBJ1-3; D: NA; V: TRBV4-3; size: once; DNA: TGCGCCAGCAGCCAAGTAGCAAAGACCGACGCTGGAAACACCATATATTTT; CDR3: CASSQVAKTDAGNTIYF
J: TRBJ1-2; D: NA; V: TRBV2; size: NA; DNA: TGTGCCAGCAGTGAACTGTCAGGGCGAGGCTACACCTTC; CDR3: CASSELSGRGYTF
J: TRBJ2-1; D: NA; V: TRBV19; size: NA; DNA: TGTGCCAGTAGTAAGGAGCTCGTGCAGTTCTTC; CDR3: CASSKELVQFF
J: TRBJ1-1; D: TRBD1; V: TRBV27; size: once; DNA: TGTGCCAGCAGTTTATGGGGGGACAGCAGGATTTTGCCGCGGGGAACTGAAGCTTTCTTT; CDR3: CASSLWGDSRILPRGTEAFF
J: TRBJ2-5; D: NA; V: TRBV5-5; size: once; DNA: TGTGCCAGCAGCCGAGGAGGGGGGTACCAAGAGACCCAGTACTTC; CDR3: CASSRGGGYQETQYF
J: TRBJ1-1; D: NA; V: TRBV28; size: NA; DNA: TGTGCCAGCAGCCCCCCCCTTGTGGGTTCCACTGAAGCTTTCTTT; CDR3: CASSPPLVGSTEAFF
J: TRBJ1-2; D: TRBD1; V: TRBV5-4; size: NA; DNA: TGTGCCAGCAGCTCCTCCGGGACAGGCTATGGCTACACCTTC; CDR3: CASSSSGTGYGYTF
J: TRBJ1-1; D: NA; V: TRBV3-1/TRBV3-2; size: NA; DNA: TGTGCCAGCAGCCACCTCCAGGCAGGTCGTGAAGCTTTCTTT; CDR3: CASSHLQAGREAFF
J: TRBJ1-2; D: NA; V: TRBV9; size: NA; DNA: TGTGCCAGCAGCGTAGGTGCCAGAAACTATGGCTACACCTTC; CDR3: CASSVGARNYGYTF
J: TRBJ2-3; D: NA; V: TRBV10-1; size: NA; DNA: TGCGCCAGCAGTGAGTCAAGAGATACGCAGTATTTT; CDR3: CASSESRDTQYF
J: TRBJ2-2; D: NA; V: TRBV6-1; size: many; DNA: TGTGCCAGCAGTGACCGCAATGTAGCGGAGCGGGCTCCCACCGGGGAGCTGTTTTTT; CDR3: CASSDRNVAERAPTGELFF
J: TRBJ2-7; D: TRBD1; V: TRBV19; size: NA; DNA: TGTGCCAGTAGTACGCCGGGACAGACCCGGTACGAGCAGTACTTC; CDR3: CASSTPGQTRYEQYF
J: TRBJ2-7; D: NA; V: TRBV6-5; size: NA; DNA: TGTGCCAGCAGCCGGGGTGCCTACGAGCAGTACTTC; CDR3: CASSRGAYEQYF
J: TRBJ2-2; D: TRBD1; V: TRBV4-3; size: NA; DNA: TGCGCCAGCAGCCAAGGCCGGACAGGGGTCACCGGGGAGCTGTTTTTT; CDR3: CASSQGRTGVTGELFF
J: TRBJ2-3; D: NA; V: TRBV5-1; size: few; DNA: TGCGCCAGTGGCTCCTTTGGACAGAATACAGATACGCAGTATTTT; CDR3: CASGSFGQNTDTQYF
J: TRBJ2-2; D: TRBD2; V: TRBV4-1; size: once; DNA: TGCGCCAGCAGCCAGTACCTAGCGGGGGGGCTACAAACCGGGGAGCTGTTTTTT; CDR3: CASSQYLAGGLQTGELFF
J: TRBJ1-3; D: NA; V: TRBV6-5; size: NA; DNA: TGTGCCAGCAGACAACCGGCGACCTCGGGAAACACCATATATTTT; CDR3: CASRQPATSGNTIYF
J: TRBJ2-5; D: NA; V: TRBV6-5; size: NA; DNA: TGTGCCAGCAGTTTCTTTTTACAAGAGACCCAGTACTTC; CDR3: CASSFFLQETQYF
J: TRBJ2-1; D: TRBD2; V: TRBV4-2; size: NA; DNA: TGTGCCAGCAGCCAACGACTAGCGGACGTTACCTACAATGAGCAGTTCTTC; CDR3: CASSQRLADVTYNEQFF
J: TRBJ1-4; D: TRBD1; V: TRBV19; size: NA; DNA: TGTGCCAGTAGTACCAGGACAGGATATAATGAAAAACTGTTTTTT; CDR3: CASSTRTGYNEKLFF
J: TRBJ2-7; D: NA; V: TRBV7-8; size: NA; DNA: TGTGCCAGCAGCTTACCCCGCCAGGCCGACCGAACCTACGAGCAGTACTTC; CDR3: CASSLPRQADRTYEQYF
J: TRBJ1-1; D: NA; V: TRBV6-4; size: NA; DNA: TGTGCCAGCACCAGATTAGGACAGCTAAACACTGAAGCTTTCTTT; CDR3: CASTRLGQLNTEAFF
J: TRBJ2-7; D: NA; V: TRBV6-1; size: NA; DNA: TGTGCCAGCAGTGAGGGGGTTTCCTACGAGCAGTACTTC; CDR3: CASSEGVSYEQYF
J: TRBJ1-3; D: NA; V: TRBV5-5; size: few; DNA: TGTGCCAGCAGCGTGGACGGCGTCGCGGGGAACACCATATATTTT; CDR3: CASSVDGVAGNTIYF